This is a list of T cell receptor beta chains from one sample in a study of beta chain features in type 1 diabetes. Profiling relied on immunoSEQ multiplex PCR, and the TCRdb table lists in-frame clones only, not all of them. Of 200,000 to 250,000 clones in the sample, 9.6% were seen once. What was sequenced was naive CD4+ T cells from blood. These receptors all stem from a woman younger than 30 in good health. Each CDR3 is given with its conserved first and last residue. The D gene is left open where the match is weak. Clone size is not always given. Where it is, it says once, few, many or a class for expanded clones.

TRBV20-1	TRBJ1-2	few	NA	TGCAGTGCTAGAAGAGACTATGGCTACACCTTC	CSARRDYGYTF
TRBV30	TRBJ1-2	many	TRBD1	TGTGCCTGGAACCGGGACAGGTTAGACGGCTACACCTTC	CAWNRDRLDGYTF
TRBV19	TRBJ2-1	few	TRBD1	TGTGCCAGTAACTCACCCCCCGGGACAGGTTACAATGAGCAGTTCTTC	CASNSPPGTGYNEQFF
TRBV6-6	TRBJ2-7	few	NA	TGTGCCAGCAGTTACGGTTCCGGCAGCGGAACCTACGAGCAGTACTTC	CASSYGSGSGTYEQYF
TRBV30	TRBJ1-2	few	NA	TGTGCCTGGAGTGTACAACCCACCGGGGGGTTTGATGGCTACACCTTC	CAWSVQPTGGFDGYTF
TRBV9	TRBJ1-4	few	NA	TGTGCCAGCAGCGTAGCTAATAACAGGCAACTGTTTTTT	CASSVANNRQLFF
TRBV7-9	TRBJ1-1	NA	TRBD1	TGTGCCAGCAGCGACAGGGGAAGTACTGAAGCTTTCTTT	CASSDRGSTEAFF
TRBV2	TRBJ1-1	NA	TRBD1	TGTGCCAGCACCGCCACCGGACAGGGATGGACTGAAGCTTTCTTT	CASTATGQGWTEAFF
TRBV9	TRBJ2-3	few	TRBD2	TGTGCCAGCAGCGTAGACCCTAGCGGGGGGGCTACAGATACGCAGTATTTT	CASSVDPSGGATDTQYF
TRBV18	TRBJ2-3	few	NA	TGTGCCAGCTCACCAAAGACAGACCCTACGCAGTATTTT	CASSPKTDPTQYF
TRBV4-1	TRBJ2-2	NA	TRBD2	TGCGCCAGCAGCCAAGAAGGAGCGGGGCTTCGAAGGACCGGGGAGCTGTTTTTT	CASSQEGAGLRRTGELFF
TRBV5-6	TRBJ1-1	NA	NA	TGTGCCAGCAGCCGTGGACAGAAATACACTGAAGCTTTCTTT	CASSRGQKYTEAFF
TRBV7-6	TRBJ2-1	few	TRBD2	TGTGCCAGCAGCGAGGGACTAGCGGGCGTGTACAATGAGCAGTTCTTC	CASSEGLAGVYNEQFF
TRBV30	TRBJ1-2	few	NA	TGTGCCTGGAGTCTTACGGTGGAGACCTATGGCTACACCTTC	CAWSLTVETYGYTF
TRBV6-1	TRBJ2-3	NA	NA	TGTGCCGGCGGGGGCCCCACAGATACGCAGTATTTT	CAGGGPTDTQYF
TRBV6-1	TRBJ1-1	few	NA	TGTGCCAGCAGTGAAGCGTACGGTTGGTTCATGAACACTGAAGCTTTCTTT	CASSEAYGWFMNTEAFF